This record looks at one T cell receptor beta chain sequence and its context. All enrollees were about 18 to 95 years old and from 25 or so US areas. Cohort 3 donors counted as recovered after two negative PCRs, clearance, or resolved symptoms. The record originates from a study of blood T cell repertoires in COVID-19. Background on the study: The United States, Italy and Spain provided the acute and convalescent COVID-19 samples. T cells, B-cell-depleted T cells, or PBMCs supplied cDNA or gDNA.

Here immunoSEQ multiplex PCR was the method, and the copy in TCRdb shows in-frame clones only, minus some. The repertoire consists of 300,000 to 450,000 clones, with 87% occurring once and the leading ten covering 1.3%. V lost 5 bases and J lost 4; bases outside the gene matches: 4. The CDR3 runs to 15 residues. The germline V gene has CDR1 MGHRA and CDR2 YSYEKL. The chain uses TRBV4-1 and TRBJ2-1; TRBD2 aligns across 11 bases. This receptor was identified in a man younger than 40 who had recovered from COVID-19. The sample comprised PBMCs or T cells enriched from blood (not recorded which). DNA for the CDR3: TGCGCCAGCAGCGAGACTAGCGGGACATACAATGAGCAGTTCTTC. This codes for CASSETSGTYNEQFF.